This TCR beta chain was obtained from a study of T-cell memory formation after mild COVID-19 (dated by TCRdb to the early 2020s). Regarding the research as a whole: TCR sequence clusters from the two donors were largely donor specific. In a couple of donors, T-cell clones that expanded and contracted after mild COVID-19 were tracked by sequencing TCRalpha and TCRbeta repertoires over time. Two young, previously healthy adult volunteers, one female and one male, were included in the cohort. Study-level results and caveats: Whether the second-wave clones peaking on day 37 were SARS-CoV-2 specific was not confirmed. Contracting CD4+ clones turned up mainly in the CM and EM memory subsets, whereas EMRA was where CD8+ clones were enriched. Clones contracting from day 15 to 85 had balanced CD4/CD8 phenotypes, while a second wave expanding from day 15 to 37 was biased towards CD4+. Only two mild cases were covered by the study, and larger cohorts that include severe cases with pre-infection samples were considered necessary. Some responding clones were found in pre-infection memory, which suggests that pre-existing cross-reactive memory T cells took part in the SARS-CoV-2 response.

For sequencing, an Illumina NovaSeq 6000 was employed. TCRalpha and TCRbeta cDNA libraries were built by 5'RACE with constant-segment primers, adding sample barcodes and unique molecular identifiers. RNA was extracted from every sample with Trizol reagent. Library amplification was performed in two PCR steps, and a second sample barcode and Illumina TruSeq adapters were introduced in the second step. The libraries were sequenced on an Illumina NovaSeq using 2 x 150 bp paired-end reads. Concerning the study's data processing: Reads were demultiplexed and collapsed into UMI-guided consensus sequences with migec v1.2.7. Using mixcr v2.1.11, UMI consensuses were aligned to TRA and TRB V and J templates and then assembled into clonotypes. A clonotype was counted as expanded or contracted only when both edgeR and NoisET called the clonotype significant, with the noise models trained on biological replicates. For edgeR calls, the thresholds were a false discovery rate-adjusted p below 0.01 and a log2 fold-change of 1. As an exploratory analysis of dynamics, max-normalized trajectories of the 1000 most abundant clonotypes were examined by PCA with hierarchical clustering. Separately sequenced CD4+ and CD8+ repertoires were used to assign a CD4 or CD8 phenotype to each responding clone. Using fastp trimming at Q25 and MiXCR clonotype assembly, TCRdb reanalyzed the public sequencing data and kept in-frame beta chains. Every CDR3 protein is listed once, alongside the most common genes and DNA of its rows. In this record, the V and J calls reflect TCRdb's handling and not the investigators' own analysis. The sample includes 550,000 to 600,000 distinct CDR3 sequences, with roughly a sixth observed a single time. Roughly 8.2% of the sample belongs to the ten largest clones.

PBMCs were isolated by Ficoll-Paque density gradient centrifugation. The CDR3, from cysteine to phenylalanine, totals 14 residues. The retained sequence is limited to the CDR3, 42 bases, with the frame set at the first base. CDR1 and CDR2 (SGHTA, FQGNSA) derive from the germline V gene. Relative to germline, V is 8 bases shorter and J is 0 bases shorter, with 14 bases between their ends. Remarks on this clonotype: Its cognate antigen has yet to be identified. Base qualities are missing; no much larger clone stands one base away.

The material sequenced was PBMCs or a T cell subset sorted from them (not recorded which). The clonotype was recovered from an adult woman who had mild COVID-19 (a few samples of this study predate the infection). The sample titles of this study are shuffled in the database, so cell type and time point are left out; the donor was told from shared clones. The rearrangement joined TRBV7-2 to TRBJ2-7; a tentative D match to TRBD2 spans 5 bases. The CDR3 amino acid sequence is: CASLRTGNSYEQYF. The DNA is as follows: TGTGCCAGCCTCCGGACGGGAAACTCCTACGAGCAGTACTTC.